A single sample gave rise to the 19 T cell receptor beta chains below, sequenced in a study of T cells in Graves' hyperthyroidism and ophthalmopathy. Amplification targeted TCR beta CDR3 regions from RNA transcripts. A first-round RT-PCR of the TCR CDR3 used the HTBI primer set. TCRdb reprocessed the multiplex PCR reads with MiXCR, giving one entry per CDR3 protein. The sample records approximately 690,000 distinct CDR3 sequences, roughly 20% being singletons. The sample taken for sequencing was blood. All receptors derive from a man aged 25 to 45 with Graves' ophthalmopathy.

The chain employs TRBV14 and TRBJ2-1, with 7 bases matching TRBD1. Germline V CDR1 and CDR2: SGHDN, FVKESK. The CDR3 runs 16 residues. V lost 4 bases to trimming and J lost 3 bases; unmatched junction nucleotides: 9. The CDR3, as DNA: TGTGCCAGCAGCCGAGGGACAGAATATTACTACAATGAGCAGTTCTTC. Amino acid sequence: CASSRGTEYYYNEQFF. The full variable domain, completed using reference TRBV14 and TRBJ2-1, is EAGVTQFPSHSVIEKGQTVTLRCDPISGHDNLYWYRRVMGKEIKFLLHFVKESKQDESGMPNNRFLAERTGGTYSTLKVQPAELEDSGVYFCASSRGTEYYYNEQFFGPGTRLTVL.

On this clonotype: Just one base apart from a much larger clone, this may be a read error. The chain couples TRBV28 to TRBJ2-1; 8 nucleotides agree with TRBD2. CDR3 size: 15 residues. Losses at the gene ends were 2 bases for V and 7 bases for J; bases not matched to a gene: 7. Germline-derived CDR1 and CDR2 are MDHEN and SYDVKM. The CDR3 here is CASSLAAGEVNEQFF. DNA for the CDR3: TGTGCCAGCAGTTTAGCAGCGGGAGAGGTGAATGAGCAGTTCTTC.

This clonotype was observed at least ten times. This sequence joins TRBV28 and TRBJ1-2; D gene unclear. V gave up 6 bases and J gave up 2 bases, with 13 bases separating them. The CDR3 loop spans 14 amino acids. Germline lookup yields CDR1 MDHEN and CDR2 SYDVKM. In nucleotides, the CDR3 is TGTGCCAGCAGATCGGCCGGGGAGAACTATGGCTACACCTTC. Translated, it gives CASRSAGENYGYTF.

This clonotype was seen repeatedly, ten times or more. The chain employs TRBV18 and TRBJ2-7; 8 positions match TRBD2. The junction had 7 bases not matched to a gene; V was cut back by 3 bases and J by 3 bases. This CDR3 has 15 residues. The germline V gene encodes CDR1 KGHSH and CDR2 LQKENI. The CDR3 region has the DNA TGTGCCAGCTCACCCGGACTAGCCCCAAACTACGAGCAGTACTTC. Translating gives CASSPGLAPNYEQYF. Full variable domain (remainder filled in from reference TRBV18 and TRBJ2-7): NAGVMQNPRHLVRRRGQEARLRCSPMKGHSHVYWYRQLPEEGLKFMVYLQKENIIDESGMPKERFSAEFPKEGPSILRIQQVVRGDSAAYFCASSPGLAPNYEQYFGPGTRLTVT.

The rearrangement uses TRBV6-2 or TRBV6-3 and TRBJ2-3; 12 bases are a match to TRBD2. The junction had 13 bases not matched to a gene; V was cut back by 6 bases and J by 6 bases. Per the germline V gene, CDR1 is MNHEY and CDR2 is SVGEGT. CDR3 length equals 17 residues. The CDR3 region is CASSLGTSGLGWDTQYF. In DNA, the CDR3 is TGTGCCAGCAGCCTAGGGACTAGCGGGCTGGGGTGGGATACGCAGTATTTT.

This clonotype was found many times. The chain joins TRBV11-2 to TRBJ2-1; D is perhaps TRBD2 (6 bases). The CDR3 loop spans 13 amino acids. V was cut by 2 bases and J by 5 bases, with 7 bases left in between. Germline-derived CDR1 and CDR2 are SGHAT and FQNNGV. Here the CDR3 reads CASSLPSDNEQFF. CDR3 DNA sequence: TGTGCCAGCAGCTTACCTAGCGACAATGAGCAGTTCTTC.

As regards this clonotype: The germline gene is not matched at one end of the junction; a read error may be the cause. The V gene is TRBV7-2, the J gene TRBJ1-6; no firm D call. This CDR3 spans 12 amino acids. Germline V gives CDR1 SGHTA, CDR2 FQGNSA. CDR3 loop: CANSLIRSPLHF. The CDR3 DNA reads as TGTGCCAACAGCTTAATAAGATCACCCCTCCACTTT.

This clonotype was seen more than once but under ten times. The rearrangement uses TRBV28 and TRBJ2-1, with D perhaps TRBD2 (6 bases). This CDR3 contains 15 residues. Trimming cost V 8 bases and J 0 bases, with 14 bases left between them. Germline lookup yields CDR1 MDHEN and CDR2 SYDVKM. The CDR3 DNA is TGTGCCAGCGCCTGGCACGGGAGCTCCTACAATGAGCAGTTCTTC. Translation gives CASAWHGSSYNEQFF.

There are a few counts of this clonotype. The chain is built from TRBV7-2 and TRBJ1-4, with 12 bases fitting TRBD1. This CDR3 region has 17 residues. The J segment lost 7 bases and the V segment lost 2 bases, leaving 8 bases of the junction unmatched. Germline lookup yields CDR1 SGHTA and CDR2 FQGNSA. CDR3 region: CASSLSVGTGGSEKLFF. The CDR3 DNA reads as TGTGCCAGCAGCTTAAGTGTAGGGACAGGGGGCAGTGAAAAACTGTTTTTT.

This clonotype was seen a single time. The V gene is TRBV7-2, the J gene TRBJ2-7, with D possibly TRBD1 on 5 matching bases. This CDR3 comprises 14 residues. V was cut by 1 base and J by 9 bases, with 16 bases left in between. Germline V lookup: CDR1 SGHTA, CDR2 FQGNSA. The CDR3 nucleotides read TGTGCCAGCAGCTTAGATCAGGGATCCCGCCCGCAGTACTTC. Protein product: CASSLDQGSRPQYF.

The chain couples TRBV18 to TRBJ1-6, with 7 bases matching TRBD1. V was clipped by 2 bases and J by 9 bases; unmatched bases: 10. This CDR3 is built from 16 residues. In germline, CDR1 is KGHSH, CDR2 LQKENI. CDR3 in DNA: TGTGCCAGCTCACCATCTAGTGGGACAGATTCTTCACCCCTCCACTTT. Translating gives CASSPSSGTDSSPLHF.

CDR3 bases: TGTGCCAGCAGCCAAGGCCGAGATCCCGGGGAGCTGTTTTTT. This encodes CASSQGRDPGELFF. The chain uses TRBV4-2 and TRBJ2-2, with unresolved D. The CDR3 extends over 14 amino acids. Germline loops: CDR1 LGHNA, CDR2 YNFKEQ. Trimming shortened V by 1 base and J by 6 bases, and 9 bases separated the two germline ends.

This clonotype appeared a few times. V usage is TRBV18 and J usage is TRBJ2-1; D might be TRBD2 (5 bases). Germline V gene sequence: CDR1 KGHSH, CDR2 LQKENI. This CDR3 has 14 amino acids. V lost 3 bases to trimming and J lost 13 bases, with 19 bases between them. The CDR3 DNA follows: TGTGCCAGCTCACCTGAGGTAGACCGGGAATCCCAGTTCTTC. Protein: CASSPEVDRESQFF.

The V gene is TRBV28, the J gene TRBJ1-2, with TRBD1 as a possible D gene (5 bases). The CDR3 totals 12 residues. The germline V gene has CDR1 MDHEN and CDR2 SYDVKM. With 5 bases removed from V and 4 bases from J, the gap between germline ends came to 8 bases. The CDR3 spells CASSPQVYGYTF. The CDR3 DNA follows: TGTGCCAGCAGTCCACAGGTCTATGGCTACACCTTC.

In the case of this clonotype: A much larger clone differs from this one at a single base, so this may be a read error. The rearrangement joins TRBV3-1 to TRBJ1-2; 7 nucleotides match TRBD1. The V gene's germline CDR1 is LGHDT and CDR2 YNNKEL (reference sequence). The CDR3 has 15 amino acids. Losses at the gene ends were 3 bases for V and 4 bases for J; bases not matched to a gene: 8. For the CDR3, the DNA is TGTGCCAGCAGCCACCAGGACAGGTTCGGCTATGGCTACACCTTC. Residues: CASSHQDRFGYGYTF.

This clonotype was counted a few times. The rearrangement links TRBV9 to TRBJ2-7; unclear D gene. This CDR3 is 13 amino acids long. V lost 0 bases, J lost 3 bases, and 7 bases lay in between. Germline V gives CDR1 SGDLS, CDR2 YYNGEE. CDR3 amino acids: CASSVEDFYEQYF. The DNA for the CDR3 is TGTGCCAGCAGCGTAGAGGATTTCTACGAGCAGTACTTC.

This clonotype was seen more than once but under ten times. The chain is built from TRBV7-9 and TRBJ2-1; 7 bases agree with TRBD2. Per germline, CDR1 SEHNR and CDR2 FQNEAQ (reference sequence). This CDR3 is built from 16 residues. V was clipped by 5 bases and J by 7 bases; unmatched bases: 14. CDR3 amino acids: CASSHGRDVPGNEQFF. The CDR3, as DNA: TGTGCCAGCAGCCATGGGAGGGATGTCCCCGGGAATGAGCAGTTCTTC.

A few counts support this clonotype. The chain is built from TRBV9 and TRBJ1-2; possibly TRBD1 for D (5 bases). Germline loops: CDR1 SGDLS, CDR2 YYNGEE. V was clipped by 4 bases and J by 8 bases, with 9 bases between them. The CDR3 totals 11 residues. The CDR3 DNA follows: TGTGCCAGCAGCAAGGACACCGGCTACACCTTC. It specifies CASSKDTGYTF.

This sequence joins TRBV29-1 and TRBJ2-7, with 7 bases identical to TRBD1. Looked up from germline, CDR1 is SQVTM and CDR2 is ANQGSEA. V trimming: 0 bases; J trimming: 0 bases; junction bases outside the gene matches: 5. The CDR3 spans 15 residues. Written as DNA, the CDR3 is TGCAGCGTTGAAGAACCGGGACAGAGCTCCTACGAGCAGTACTTC. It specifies CSVEEPGQSSYEQYF.